These 3 T cell receptor beta chains were sequenced from one sample in a study of cytomegalovirus exposure and HLA in healthy donors. Use of 60 Vbeta and 13 Jbeta primers characterized the PCR. Measured with immunoSEQ multiplex PCR; TCRdb has only the in-frame clones, and not every one. The sample includes about 67,000 clones, roughly two thirds of them seen just once. The sample was PBMCs. The origin of the receptors is a woman aged 25-40 years in good health and CMV-seronegative.

This sequence joins TRBV6-5 and TRBJ1-1; no reliable D call. Germline lookup yields CDR1 MNHEY and CDR2 SVGAGI. There are 11 residues in the CDR3. V lost 7 bases to trimming and J lost 4 bases, with 7 bases between them. The chain's CDR3 is CASIRVTEAFF. The CDR3 DNA is TGTGCCAGCATCCGTGTCACTGAAGCTTTCTTT.

V gene TRBV2 combines with J gene TRBJ1-4, with 9 bases identical to TRBD1. This CDR3 spans 15 amino acids. V lost 3 bases to trimming and J lost 8 bases; unmatched junction nucleotides: 7. The V gene's germline CDR1 is SNHLY and CDR2 FYNNEI. The CDR3 DNA is TGTGCCAGCAGTGACCAGAGGACAGGGGAAGAAAAACTGTTTTTT. This sequence encodes CASSDQRTGEEKLFF.

Only a few counts were recorded for this clone. The chain joins TRBV2 to TRBJ1-4; perhaps TRBD1 as D (5 bases). The germline CDR1 and CDR2 sequences are SNHLY and FYNNEI. The CDR3 consists of 13 residues. V was clipped by 7 bases and J by 10 bases, with 16 bases between them. The CDR3 region is CASTTDPIGKLFF. In DNA, the CDR3 is TGTGCCAGCACGACAGACCCAATTGGAAAACTGTTTTTT. The complete variable domain, with remaining parts taken from reference TRBV2 and TRBJ1-4, reads EPEVTQTPSHQVTQMGQEVILRCVPISNHLYFYWYRQILGQKVEFLVSFYNNEISEKSEIFDDQFSVERPDGSNFTLKIRSTKLEDSAMYFCASTTDPIGKLFFGSGTQLSVL.